The 3 T cell receptor beta chains given below trace back to one sample, sequenced in a study of shared clonotypes between healthy human individuals. CD45RO-negative, CCR7-selected cells formed the naive CD8 fraction, which excluded terminally differentiated effector memory CD45RA+ cells. Method: immunoSEQ multiplex PCR; TCRdb's copy keeps in-frame clones and lacks some. The data show about 2 million clones, with around 96% seen just once and more than 0.95% held by the top ten. The sample taken for sequencing was naive CD8+ T cells sorted from blood. These receptors were collected from a man aged 18 to 30 in good health.

The chain is built from TRBV4-1 and TRBJ1-1; unclear D gene. This CDR3 contains 16 residues. Trimming left V 0 bases short and J 1 base short, with 12 bases between. CDR1 and CDR2 from the germline V gene are MGHRA and YSYEKL. This chain's CDR3 is CASSQEMADRNTEAFF. The DNA of the CDR3 is TGCGCCAGCAGCCAAGAAATGGCGGATAGGAACACTGAAGCTTTCTTT.

This clone was seen a single time. This chain uses TRBV5-6 with TRBJ2-1, with D maybe TRBD1 (5 bases). Between the trimmed V and J ends, which lost 0 bases and 8 bases, there was a span of 15 bases. Germline V gene sequence: CDR1 SGHDT, CDR2 YYEEEE. This CDR3 is built from 15 residues. Here the CDR3 reads CASSLGGLAGDEQFF. CDR3 nucleotide sequence: TGTGCCAGCAGCTTGGGGGGCCTCGCTGGCGATGAGCAGTTCTTC.

The chain links TRBV28 to TRBJ1-2; weak D call: TRBD1 (5 bases). Germline V lookup: CDR1 MDHEN, CDR2 SYDVKM. CDR3 size: 14 residues. V lost 2 bases and J lost 2, with 9 bases in between. This CDR3 is CASSLGGNNYGYTF. As DNA, the CDR3 is TGTGCCAGCAGTTTAGGGGGAAACAACTATGGCTACACCTTC.